This T cell receptor beta chain was sequenced during a study of OX40 agonist ivuxolimab in advanced cancers. Whole-study context: Treatment of patients was with ivuxolimab, an agonistic anti-OX40 (CD134) antibody.

Study conclusions and caveats: Researchers report that CD8+ T cells had, on average, more expanded clones than CD4+. Normalized T-cell clonal expansion was also low in a subset of nonresponders.

Regarding this clone: Its antigen is not identified.

Looked up from germline, CDR1 is SGHRS and CDR2 is YFSETQ. The CDR3 sequence is 13 residues long. Repertoires were generated with immunoSEQ multiplex PCR, while TCRdb's copy carries only in-frame clones and drops some. This sample carries about 63,000 clones, less than 90% of them seen once, and the ten largest clones take approximately 0.8%. This TCR was recovered from an adult with an advanced solid tumor such as melanoma, head and neck, liver or kidney cancer. Sequencing was performed on CD4+ or CD8+ T cells sorted from blood, taken in a trial of the OX40 agonist ivuxolimab. This chain joins TRBV5-1 and TRBJ2-5; 9 bases are shared with TRBD1. The J call could be wrong; TRBJ2-7 is a better fit for the DNA end. The CDR3 reads CASSTDRGYEQYF. In DNA form, the CDR3 reads TGCGCCAGCAGCACGGACAGGGGCTACGAGCAGTACTTC.